Below, 2 T cell receptor beta chains from the same sample are listed, as sequenced in a study of siplizumab effects on memory and regulatory T cells (dated by TCRdb to between 2017 and 2020). The library was generated by the immunoSEQ multiplex PCR assay. TCRdb provides this immuneACCESS table in a form limited to in-frame rearrangements. Some clones are lacking; in checked studies, under half of them reflect an unresolved V gene, and why the rest are absent is not known. This sample is represented by more than 95,000 clones; over 90% of them were singletons. The top ten constitute 0.55% to 0.7% of the sample. Input material: Tregs sorted from blood. The receptor set was obtained from a human donor in good health.

The chain has TRBV4-1 and TRBJ2-1, with 10 positions matching TRBD2. The ends lost 1 base at V and 12 bases at J; junction bases unmatched: 9. The CDR3 runs 15 residues. Germline CDR1 is MGHRA and CDR2 is YSYEKL. The CDR3 bases are TGCGCCAGCAGCCAAGCGGCTAGCGGGGGAATACCGCAGTTCTTC. Translation: CASSQAASGGIPQFF.

This chain joins TRBV7-2 and TRBJ1-2; D gene ambiguous. Looked up from germline, CDR1 is SGHTA and CDR2 is FQGNSA. The CDR3 has 13 residues. Trimming removed 5 bases from V and 8 bases from J, with 15 bases in between. The CDR3 loop is CASSPQMYWGYTF. CDR3 DNA: TGTGCCAGCAGCCCCCAGATGTACTGGGGCTACACCTTC.